One sample yielded the 18 T cell receptor beta chains listed below, sequenced in a study of T cells in Graves' hyperthyroidism and ophthalmopathy. Amplification targeted TCR beta CDR3 regions from RNA transcripts. The TCR CDR3 first-round RT-PCR relied on the HTBI primer set. TCRdb processed the multiplex PCR reads anew with MiXCR; each CDR3 protein has one entry. The sample includes roughly 570,000 distinct CDR3 sequences, roughly 46% seen only once; the top ten take 15% to 20%. The sample consisted of peripheral blood or thyroid tissue (not recorded which). The source of these receptors is an adult woman with Graves' disease, either hyperthyroidism or ophthalmopathy (not recorded which).

This clonotype came up a few times. This chain links TRBV5-5 with TRBJ2-2; no reliable D call. Trimming left V 1 base short and J 0 bases short, with 7 bases between. The CDR3 has 15 amino acids. In germline, CDR1 is SGHKS, CDR2 YYEKEE (reference sequence). The CDR3 loop is CASSLHPANTGELFF. The CDR3 DNA follows: TGTGCCAGCAGCTTGCATCCCGCGAACACCGGGGAGCTGTTTTTT.

This clonotype occurred many times. This chain uses TRBV7-8 with TRBJ1-5, with a tentative D call TRBD1 (5 bases). The V and J ends lost 5 bases and 1 base respectively, with 21 bases between them. This CDR3 has 18 amino acids. Per the germline V gene, CDR1 is SGHVS and CDR2 is FQNEAQ. CDR3 DNA sequence: TGTGCCAGCAGCCCACTCGGGACCTATAGTGGGAGCAATCAGCCCCAGCATTTT. Translation gives CASSPLGTYSGSNQPQHF.

Note on this clonotype: Here the CDR3 omits its conserved ending phenylalanine or tryptophan, so a read error is the likely source. Because the CDR3's place on the DNA is in doubt, the DNA is left out and the CDR3 is given as listed by TCRdb. The chain combines TRBV7-8 with TRBJ1-6. Per germline, CDR1 SGHVS and CDR2 FQNEAQ. The CDR3 contains 8 residues when both ends are counted. The CDR3 loop is CASSFVGR.

This clonotype was seen at least ten times. V usage is TRBV5-1 and J usage is TRBJ1-6, with TRBD1 matching 10 bases. V lost 2 bases, J lost 6 bases, and 2 bases stayed unmatched. The germline CDR1 and CDR2 sequences are SGHRS and YFSETQ. The CDR3 loop spans 15 amino acids. As DNA, the CDR3 is TGCGCCAGCAGCTTCGGGACAGGGGTTAATTCACCCCTCCACTTT. Protein sequence: CASSFGTGVNSPLHF. Variable domain in full (rest from reference TRBV5-1 and TRBJ1-6): KAGVTQTPRYLIKTRGQQVTLSCSPISGHRSVSWYQQTPGQGLQFLFEYFSETQRNKGNFPGRFSGRQFSNSRSEMNVSTLELGDSALYLCASSFGTGVNSPLHFGNGTRLTVT.

This clonotype was counted many times. The chain uses TRBV11-2 and TRBJ2-7; no reliable D call. The CDR3 extends over 13 amino acids. In germline, CDR1 is SGHAT, CDR2 FQNNGV. V lost 2 bases and J 3 bases, leaving 8 bases between the germline ends. The DNA of the CDR3 is TGTGCCAGCAGCTTAAGTAGGCACTACGAGCAGTACTTC. This gives the protein CASSLSRHYEQYF.

The sample holds many counts of this clonotype. The chain employs TRBV12-3 or TRBV12-4 and TRBJ1-1; tentatively, D is TRBD1 (5 bases). The V gene lost 6 bases and the J gene lost 1 base, with 12 bases spanning the gap. The CDR3 loop spans 14 amino acids. CDR3 protein: CASRGRARNTEAFF. The CDR3 bases are TGTGCCAGCAGGGGACGGGCCCGGAACACTGAAGCTTTCTTT.

This clonotype was picked up a small number of times. The genes are TRBV15 and TRBJ2-3, with TRBD1 as a possible D gene (5 bases). CDR3 size: 15 residues. The V end lost 0 bases, the J end lost 4 bases, and 11 bases lay between the germline ends. Germline V CDR1 and CDR2: LNHNV, YYDKDF (reference sequence). The CDR3 is CATSRDRSRADTQYF. The CDR3 bases are TGTGCCACCAGCAGAGATCGAAGCAGGGCAGATACGCAGTATTTT.

As for this clonotype: Possible read error: a much larger clone is one base away. V and J are TRBV2 and TRBJ1-6, with 8 bases that match TRBD1. V was pared by 3 bases and J by 9 bases, with 1 base of the junction left unmatched. CDR1 and CDR2 (germline): SNHLY, FYNNEI. This CDR3 is built from 13 residues. CDR3 in amino acids: CASSDGTGSPLHF. In DNA, the CDR3 is TGTGCCAGCAGTGACGGGACAGGTTCACCCCTCCACTTT.

This sequence joins TRBV2 and TRBJ1-4; D is unclear. Germline V gene data show CDR1 as SNHLY and CDR2 as FYNNEI. The V and J ends lost 4 bases and 8 bases respectively, with 8 bases between them. This CDR3 region has 12 residues. The CDR3 sequence: CASSAVGEKLFF. CDR3 DNA: TGTGCCAGCAGTGCCGTGGGGGAAAAACTGTTTTTT.

The CDR3 reads CATSDSSDRLATEAFF. The CDR3 DNA sequence: TGTGCCACCAGTGACTCCTCCGACAGGTTGGCGACTGAAGCTTTCTTT. The V and J genes are TRBV24-1 and TRBJ1-1, with a tentative D call TRBD1 (6 bases). Germline values: CDR1 KGHDR, CDR2 SFDVKD. This CDR3 spans 16 amino acids. The V and J ends lost 4 bases and 5 bases respectively, with 19 bases between them.

This clonotype has at least ten counts. Written as DNA, the CDR3 is TGTGCCAGCAGCCAGGACCACTGGGAGACCCAGTACTTC. It encodes CASSQDHWETQYF. This chain uses TRBV4-2 with TRBJ2-5; D uncertain. Germline loops: CDR1 LGHNA, CDR2 YNFKEQ. The V end lost 3 bases, the J end lost 5 bases, and 10 bases lay between the germline ends. CDR3 length: 13 amino acids.

A note on this clonotype: No DNA is shown, since the ends of the CDR3 on it are uncertain; the CDR3 is the one TCRdb lists. The genes are TRBV2 and TRBJ2-2; the DNA was not used to check the table's D call, TRBD1. The CDR3 contains 14 residues when both ends are counted. Germline loops: CDR1 SNHLY, CDR2 FYNNEI. The CDR3 is CASSGGTSGRSCFF.

J is TRBJ1-3 and V is TRBV2; a weak D match, TRBD1 (6 bases). CDR3 length: 16 residues. Per the germline V gene, CDR1 is SNHLY and CDR2 is FYNNEI. Trimming left V 7 bases short and J 8 bases short, with 24 bases between. CDR3 coding DNA: TGTGCCAGCATGTTGGGCGAGGGGGGCTATGGCTACACCATATATTTT. It is translated as CASMLGEGGYGYTIYF.

In this sample, this clonotype turned up many times. This chain uses TRBV2 with TRBJ1-5, with 7 bases fitting TRBD1. With 6 bases clipped from V and 5 bases from J, the junction kept 7 bases outside the gene matches. The CDR3 extends over 14 amino acids. Germline V CDR1 and CDR2: SNHLY, FYNNEI. This chain's CDR3 is CASSGGTAYQPQHF. In DNA form, the CDR3 reads TGTGCCAGCAGCGGGGGGACAGCTTATCAGCCCCAGCATTTT.

The CDR3 sequence: CASSQESGHGYTF. The CDR3 nucleotides read TGTGCCAGCAGCCAAGAATCGGGGCATGGCTACACCTTC. The chain carries TRBV9 and TRBJ1-2; perhaps TRBD1 as D (5 bases). V was trimmed by 4 bases and J by 6 bases, leaving 13 bases between them. The CDR3 runs 13 residues. CDR1 and CDR2 from the germline V gene are SGDLS and YYNGEE.

The chain is built from TRBV29-1 and TRBJ2-5; TRBD2 is a possible D gene (6 bases). The CDR3 runs 13 residues. The germline gives CDR1 SQVTM, CDR2 ANQGSEA. The V gene lost 5 bases and the J gene lost 3 bases, with 13 bases spanning the gap. This CDR3 reads CSVPGVGKETQYF. The CDR3 DNA is TGCAGCGTTCCGGGGGTGGGAAAAGAGACCCAGTACTTC.

The genes are TRBV5-1 and TRBJ1-1; TRBD1 matches at 11 bases. Germline CDR1 and CDR2: SGHRS and YFSETQ. Losses at the gene ends were 5 bases for V and 1 base for J; bases not matched to a gene: 10. The CDR3 has 17 residues. The CDR3 DNA follows: TGCGCCAGCAGTTCCACGGGACAGGGGGGGAGGAACACTGAAGCTTTCTTT. Protein product: CASSSTGQGGRNTEAFF.

V usage is TRBV7-8 and J usage is TRBJ1-2, with D unresolved. Trimming removed 2 bases at V and 3 bases at J, with 10 bases between. The CDR3 is 14 amino acids. The germline V gene has CDR1 SGHVS and CDR2 FQNEAQ. The CDR3: CASSLSSADYGYTF. The DNA for the CDR3 is TGTGCCAGCAGCTTAAGTAGCGCCGACTATGGCTACACCTTC.